Listed below are T cell receptor beta chains from one sample, sequenced in a study of shared clonotypes between healthy human individuals. The method was immunoSEQ multiplex PCR; TCRdb's version includes in-frame clones alone and lacks a portion of them. The sample includes under 120,000 clones, approximately 65% of them seen just once. The sample comprised memory CD8+ T cells sorted from blood. The receptors shown here come from a woman between 25 and 40 years old in good health. Both conserved end residues are part of each CDR3. D genes are given only for firm matches. Part of the rows lack a size; the others show once, few, many or a class for expanded clones.

clone_size j_call v_call d_call cdr3_aa cdr3_nt
few TRBJ1-5 TRBV6-1 - CASSEYVQSNQPQHF TGTGCCAGCAGTGAATATGTGCAGAGCAATCAGCCCCAGCATTTT
once TRBJ2-1 TRBV9 TRBD2 CASGTSGSHHEQFF TGTGCCAGCGGGACTAGCGGGAGTCATCATGAGCAGTTCTTC
- TRBJ2-7 TRBV28 TRBD1 CASSLHPGGSFEQYF TGTGCCAGCAGTCTTCATCCAGGGGGCTCTTTCGAGCAGTACTTC
few TRBJ2-7 TRBV29-1 - CSVEVEAGHEQYF TGCAGCGTTGAAGTGGAAGCAGGCCACGAGCAGTACTTC
- TRBJ1-5 TRBV5-3 TRBD1 CARSPTDRGGHYSNQPQHF TGTGCCAGAAGCCCAACCGACAGGGGGGGACATTATAGCAATCAGCCCCAGCATTTT
few TRBJ2-3 TRBV6-1 - CASLRGEADTDTQYF TGTGCCAGCCTACGCGGGGAAGCGGACACAGATACGCAGTATTTT
- TRBJ1-1 TRBV7-2 - CASSLGLRVWNTEAFF TGTGCCAGCAGCTTAGGCCTCAGGGTCTGGAACACTGAAGCTTTCTTT
few TRBJ1-4 TRBV19 - CASSMSQSATNEKLFF TGTGCCAGTAGTATGTCGCAGAGTGCAACTAATGAAAAACTGTTTTTT
- TRBJ2-1 TRBV9 - CASSVGLDPNEQFF TGTGCCAGCAGCGTAGGACTAGATCCCAATGAGCAGTTCTTC
- TRBJ1-4 TRBV5-1 - CASSLGWVRAEKLFF TGCGCCAGCAGCTTGGGTTGGGTGAGGGCCGAAAAACTGTTTTTT
- TRBJ2-7 TRBV2 TRBD1 CASSEAGGLGEQYF TGTGCCAGCAGTGAGGCAGGGGGTCTCGGCGAGCAGTACTTC
- TRBJ2-1 TRBV11-1 - CASSLRVLMSSYNEQFF TGTGCCAGCAGCTTACGGGTGCTTATGAGCTCCTACAATGAGCAGTTCTTC
few TRBJ1-1 TRBV5-4 - CASSLEEASMNTEAFF TGTGCCAGCAGCTTGGAGGAGGCGTCGATGAACACTGAAGCTTTCTTT
- TRBJ2-1 TRBV6-1 TRBD1 CASRGLTGASDEQFF TGTGCCAGCAGGGGGTTGACAGGGGCTAGCGATGAGCAGTTCTTC
- TRBJ2-2 TRBV5-6 TRBD2 CASSVLGLAGGVYGELFF TGTGCCAGCAGCGTCCTGGGGCTAGCGGGAGGTGTTTACGGGGAGCTGTTTTTT
- TRBJ2-5 TRBV5-4 - CASSLAESETQYF TGTGCCAGCAGCTTGGCCGAGTCAGAGACCCAGTACTTC
- TRBJ2-1 TRBV11-2 - CASSPAVGSYNEQFF TGTGCCAGCAGCCCCGCAGTCGGCTCCTACAATGAGCAGTTCTTC
- TRBJ2-6 TRBV28 - CASSFPTTGANVLTF TGTGCCAGCAGTTTTCCGACAACTGGGGCCAACGTCCTGACTTTC
- TRBJ2-7 TRBV18 TRBD2 CASSPQIRTSLPYEQYF TGTGCCAGCTCACCCCAAATTCGGACTAGCCTTCCCTACGAGCAGTACTTC
once TRBJ1-1 TRBV6-6 - CASSYLLNTEAFF TGTGCCAGCAGTTACCTATTGAACACTGAAGCTTTCTTT
- TRBJ1-1 TRBV25-1 - CASSAQNTEAFF TGTGCCAGCAGTGCCCAAAACACTGAAGCTTTCTTT
- TRBJ2-3 TRBV11-2 - CASSPDYRTDTQYF TGTGCCAGCAGCCCGGACTACCGCACAGATACGCAGTATTTT
- TRBJ2-7 TRBV6-1 - CASSEGQDPYEQYF TGTGCCAGCAGTGAAGGGCAGGACCCCTACGAGCAGTACTTC
- TRBJ1-2 TRBV4-1 - CASSHPTRKGYTF TGCGCCAGCAGCCACCCCACCCGGAAGGGCTACACCTTC
- TRBJ2-4 TRBV19 - CASAPGRAKNIQYF TGTGCCAGTGCCCCGGGACGGGCCAAAAACATTCAGTACTTC
- TRBJ2-7 TRBV27 - CASSPSSPYEQYF TGTGCCAGCAGTCCCTCTTCCCCTTACGAGCAGTACTTC
- TRBJ1-2 TRBV10-3 TRBD1 CAISEPDRQGGYTF TGTGCCATCAGTGAGCCCGATAGACAGGGTGGCTACACCTTC
few TRBJ2-3 TRBV4-2 TRBD2 CASSQITSGHTDTQYF TGTGCCAGCAGCCAGATTACTAGCGGCCACACAGATACGCAGTATTTT
- TRBJ2-6 TRBV10-3 TRBD2 CAISERRTSASSGANVLTF TGTGCCATCAGTGAACGCCGGACTAGCGCAAGCTCTGGGGCCAACGTCCTGACTTTC
- TRBJ2-2 TRBV27 - CASSLWAGTGNTGELFF TGTGCCAGCAGTTTATGGGCGGGCACAGGGAACACCGGGGAGCTGTTTTTT
- TRBJ2-1 TRBV7-9 - CASSLTPSLNEQFF TGTGCCAGCAGCCTTACGCCCAGCCTCAATGAGCAGTTCTTC
- TRBJ1-5 TRBV6-1 TRBD1 CASSVTGVNQPQHF TGTGCCAGCAGTGTAACAGGGGTCAATCAGCCCCAGCATTTT